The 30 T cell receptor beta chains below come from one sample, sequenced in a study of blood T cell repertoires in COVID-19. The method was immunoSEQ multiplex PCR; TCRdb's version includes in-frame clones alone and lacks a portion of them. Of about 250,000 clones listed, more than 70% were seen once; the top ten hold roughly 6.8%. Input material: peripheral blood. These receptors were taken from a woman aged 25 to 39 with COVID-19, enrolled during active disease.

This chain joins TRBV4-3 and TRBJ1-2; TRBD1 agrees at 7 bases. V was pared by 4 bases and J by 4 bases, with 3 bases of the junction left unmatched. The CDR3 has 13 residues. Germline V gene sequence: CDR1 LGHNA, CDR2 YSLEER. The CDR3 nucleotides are TGCGCCAGCAGCCGACAGGGATCCTATGGCTACACCTTC. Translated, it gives CASSRQGSYGYTF.

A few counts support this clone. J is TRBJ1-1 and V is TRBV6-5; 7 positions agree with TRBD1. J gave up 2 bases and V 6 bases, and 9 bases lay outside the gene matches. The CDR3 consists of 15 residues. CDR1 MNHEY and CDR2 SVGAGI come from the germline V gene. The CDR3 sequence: CASSISYRGNTEAFF. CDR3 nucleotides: TGTGCCAGCAGCATATCATACAGGGGTAACACTGAAGCTTTCTTT.

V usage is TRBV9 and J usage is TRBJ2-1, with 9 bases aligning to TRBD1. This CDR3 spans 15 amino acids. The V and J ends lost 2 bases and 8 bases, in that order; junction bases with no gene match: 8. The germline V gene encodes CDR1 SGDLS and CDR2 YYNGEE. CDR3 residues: CASSVAGTGNDEQFF. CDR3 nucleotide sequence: TGTGCCAGCAGCGTCGCCGGGACAGGGAACGATGAGCAGTTCTTC.

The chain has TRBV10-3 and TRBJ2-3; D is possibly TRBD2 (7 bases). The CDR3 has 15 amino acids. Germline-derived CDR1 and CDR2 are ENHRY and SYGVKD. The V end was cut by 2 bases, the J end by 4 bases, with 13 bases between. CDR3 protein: CAISEPPGGSDTQYF. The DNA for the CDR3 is TGTGCCATCAGTGAGCCGCCGGGGGGCTCAGATACGCAGTATTTT.

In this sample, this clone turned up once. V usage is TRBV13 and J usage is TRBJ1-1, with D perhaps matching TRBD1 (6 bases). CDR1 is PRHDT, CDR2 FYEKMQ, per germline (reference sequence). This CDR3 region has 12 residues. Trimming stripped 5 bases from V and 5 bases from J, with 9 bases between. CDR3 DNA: TGTGCCAGCAGCCTCAGGGGAACTGAAGCTTTCTTT. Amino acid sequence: CASSLRGTEAFF. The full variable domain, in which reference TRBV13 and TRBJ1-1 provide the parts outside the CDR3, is AAGVIQSPRHLIKEKRETATLKCYPIPRHDTVYWYQQGPGQDPQFLISFYEKMQSDKGSIPDRFSAQQFSDYHSELNMSSLELGDSALYFCASSLRGTEAFFGQGTRLTVV.

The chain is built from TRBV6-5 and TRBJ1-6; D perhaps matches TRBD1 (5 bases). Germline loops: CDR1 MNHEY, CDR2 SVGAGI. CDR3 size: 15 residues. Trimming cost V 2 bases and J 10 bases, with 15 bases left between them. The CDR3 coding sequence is TGTGCCAGCAGTTACGAATCCAGGGTCGGGTCACCCCTCCACTTT. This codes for CASSYESRVGSPLHF.

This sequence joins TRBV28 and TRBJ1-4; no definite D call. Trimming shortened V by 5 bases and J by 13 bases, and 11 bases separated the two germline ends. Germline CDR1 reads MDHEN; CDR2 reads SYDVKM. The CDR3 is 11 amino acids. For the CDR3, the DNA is TGTGCCAGCAGTCACTCCCCTTTACTGTTTTTT. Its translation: CASSHSPLLFF.

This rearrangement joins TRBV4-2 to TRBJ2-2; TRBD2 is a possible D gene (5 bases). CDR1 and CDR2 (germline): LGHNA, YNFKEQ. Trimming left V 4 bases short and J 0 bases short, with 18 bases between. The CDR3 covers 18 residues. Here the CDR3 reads CASSPLKIGLPNTGELFF. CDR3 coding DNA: TGTGCCAGCAGCCCGTTAAAGATAGGACTCCCGAACACCGGGGAGCTGTTTTTT.

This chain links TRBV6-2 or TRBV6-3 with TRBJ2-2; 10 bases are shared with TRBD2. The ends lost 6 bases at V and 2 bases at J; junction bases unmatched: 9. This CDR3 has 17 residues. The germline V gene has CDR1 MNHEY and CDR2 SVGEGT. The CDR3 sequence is CASSSALAGANTGELFF. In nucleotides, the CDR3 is TGTGCCAGCAGCTCGGCCCTAGCGGGGGCCAACACCGGGGAGCTGTTTTTT.

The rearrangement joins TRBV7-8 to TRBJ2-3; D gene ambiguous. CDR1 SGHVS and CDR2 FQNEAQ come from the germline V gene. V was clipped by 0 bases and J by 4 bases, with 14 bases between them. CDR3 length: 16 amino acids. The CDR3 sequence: CASSLAGLHSADTQYF. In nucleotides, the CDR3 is TGTGCCAGCAGCTTAGCGGGCCTCCACTCCGCAGATACGCAGTATTTT.

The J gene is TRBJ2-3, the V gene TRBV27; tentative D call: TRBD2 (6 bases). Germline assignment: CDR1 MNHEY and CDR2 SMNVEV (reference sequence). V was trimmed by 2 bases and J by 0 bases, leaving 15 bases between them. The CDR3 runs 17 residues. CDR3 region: CASSLLGGDGSTDTQYF. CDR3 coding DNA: TGTGCCAGCAGTTTACTCGGAGGGGACGGTAGCACAGATACGCAGTATTTT.

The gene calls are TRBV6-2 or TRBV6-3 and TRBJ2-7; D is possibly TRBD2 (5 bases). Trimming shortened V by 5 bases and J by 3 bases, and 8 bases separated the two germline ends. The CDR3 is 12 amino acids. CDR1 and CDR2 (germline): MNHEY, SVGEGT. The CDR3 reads CASSKLGYEQYV. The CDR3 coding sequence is TGTGCCAGCAGTAAACTAGGCTACGAGCAGTACGTC.

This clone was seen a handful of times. The CDR3 is CASRDSLNTEAFF. DNA for the CDR3: TGCGCCAGCAGAGACAGTTTGAACACTGAAGCTTTCTTT. The rearrangement uses TRBV10-1 and TRBJ1-1; possible D gene TRBD1, 5 bases. Germline CDR1 and CDR2: WNHNN and SYGVQD (reference sequence). CDR3 length: 13 amino acids. Trimming pared 6 bases from V and 0 bases from J, leaving 8 bases between.

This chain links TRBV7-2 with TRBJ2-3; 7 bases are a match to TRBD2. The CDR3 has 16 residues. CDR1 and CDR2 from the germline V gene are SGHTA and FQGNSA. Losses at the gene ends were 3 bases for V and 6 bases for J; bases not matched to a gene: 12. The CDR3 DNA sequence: TGTGCCAGCAGCTTTTTAGGGATGGGGGGGACGGATACGCAGTATTTT. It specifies CASSFLGMGGTDTQYF.

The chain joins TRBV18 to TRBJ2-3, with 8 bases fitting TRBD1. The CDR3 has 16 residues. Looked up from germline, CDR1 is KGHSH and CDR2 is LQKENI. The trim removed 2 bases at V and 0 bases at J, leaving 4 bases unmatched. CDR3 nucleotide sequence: TGTGCCAGCTCACCAAGGACAGGGATAAGCACAGATACGCAGTATTTT. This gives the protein CASSPRTGISTDTQYF.

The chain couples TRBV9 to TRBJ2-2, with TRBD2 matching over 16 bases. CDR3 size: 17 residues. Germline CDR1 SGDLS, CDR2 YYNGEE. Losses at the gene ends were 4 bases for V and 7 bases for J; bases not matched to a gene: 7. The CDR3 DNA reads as TGTGCCAGCAGCCGTTCCGGGACTAGCGGGAGGGGCGGGGAGCTGTTTTTT. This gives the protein CASSRSGTSGRGGELFF.

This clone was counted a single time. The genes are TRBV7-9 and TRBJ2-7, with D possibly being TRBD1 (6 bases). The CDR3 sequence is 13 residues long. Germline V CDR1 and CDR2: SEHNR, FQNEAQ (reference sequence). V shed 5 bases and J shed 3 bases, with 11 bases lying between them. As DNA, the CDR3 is TGTGCCAGCAGCCCAAGGGACAACTACGAGCAGTACTTC. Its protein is CASSPRDNYEQYF.

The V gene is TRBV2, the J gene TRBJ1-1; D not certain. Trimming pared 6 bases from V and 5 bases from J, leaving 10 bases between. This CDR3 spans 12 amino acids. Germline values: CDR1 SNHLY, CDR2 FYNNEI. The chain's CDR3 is CASRILRTEAFF. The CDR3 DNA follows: TGTGCCAGCAGGATCCTGAGGACTGAAGCTTTCTTT.

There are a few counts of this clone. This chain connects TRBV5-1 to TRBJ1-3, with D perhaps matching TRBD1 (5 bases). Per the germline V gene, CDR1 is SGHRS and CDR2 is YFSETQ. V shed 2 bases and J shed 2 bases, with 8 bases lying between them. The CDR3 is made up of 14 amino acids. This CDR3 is CASSFGATGNTIYF. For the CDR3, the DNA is TGCGCCAGCAGCTTTGGGGCCACTGGAAACACCATATATTTT.

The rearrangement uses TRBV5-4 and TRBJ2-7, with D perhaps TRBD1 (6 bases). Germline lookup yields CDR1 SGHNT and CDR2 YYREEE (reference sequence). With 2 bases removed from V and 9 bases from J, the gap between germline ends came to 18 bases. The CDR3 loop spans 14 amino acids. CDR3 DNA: TGTGCCAGCAGCTTTAGAGGGGGTGCAACGGGGCAGTACTTC. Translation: CASSFRGGATGQYF.

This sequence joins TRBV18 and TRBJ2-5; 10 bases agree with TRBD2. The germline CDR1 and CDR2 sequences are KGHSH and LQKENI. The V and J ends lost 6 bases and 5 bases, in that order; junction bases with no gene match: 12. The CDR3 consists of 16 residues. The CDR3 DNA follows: TGTGCCAGCTCCGCCGTGGCTAGCGGGAGTTTTGAGACCCAGTACTTC. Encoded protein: CASSAVASGSFETQYF.

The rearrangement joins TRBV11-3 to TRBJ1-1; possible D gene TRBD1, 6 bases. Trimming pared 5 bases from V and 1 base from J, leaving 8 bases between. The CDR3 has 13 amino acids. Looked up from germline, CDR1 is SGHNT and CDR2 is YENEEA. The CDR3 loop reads CASSRTANTEAFF. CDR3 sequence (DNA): TGTGCCAGCAGCCGGACAGCGAACACTGAAGCTTTCTTT. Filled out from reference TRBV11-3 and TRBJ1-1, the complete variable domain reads EAGVVQSPRYKIIEKKQPVAFWCNPISGHNTLYWYLQNLGQGPELLIRYENEEAVDDSQLPKDRFSAERLKGVDSTLKIQPAELGDSAVYLCASSRTANTEAFFGQGTRLTVV.

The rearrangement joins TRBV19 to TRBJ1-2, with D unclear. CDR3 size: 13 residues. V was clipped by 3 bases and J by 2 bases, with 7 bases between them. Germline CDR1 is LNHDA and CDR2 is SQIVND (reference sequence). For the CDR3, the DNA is TGTGCCAGTAGTATGCGGCGGAACTATGGCTACACCTTC. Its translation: CASSMRRNYGYTF.

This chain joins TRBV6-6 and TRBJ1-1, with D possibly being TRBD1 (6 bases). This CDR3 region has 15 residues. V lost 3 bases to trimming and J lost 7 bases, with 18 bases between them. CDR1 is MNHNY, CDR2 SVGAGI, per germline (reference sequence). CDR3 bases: TGTGCCAGCAGTTATCAATCCATGGGACAAAATGAAGCTTTCTTT. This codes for CASSYQSMGQNEAFF.

CDR3 protein: CASSHDTLPGTAGETQYF. CDR3 coding DNA: TGCGCCAGCAGTCACGATACACTACCTGGGACAGCCGGAGAGACCCAGTACTTC. This chain links TRBV10-1 with TRBJ2-5; 7 bases agree with TRBD1. The CDR3 runs 18 residues. Germline loops: CDR1 WNHNN, CDR2 SYGVQD (reference sequence). Trimming took 5 bases from V and 4 from J; bases not matched to a gene: 19.

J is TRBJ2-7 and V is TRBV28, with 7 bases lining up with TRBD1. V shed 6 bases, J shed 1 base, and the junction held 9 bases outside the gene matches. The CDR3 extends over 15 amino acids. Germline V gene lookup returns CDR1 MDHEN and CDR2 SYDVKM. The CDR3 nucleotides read TGTGCCAGCAGGGGGACAGCGGCAGGGTCCTACGAGCAGTACTTC. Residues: CASRGTAAGSYEQYF. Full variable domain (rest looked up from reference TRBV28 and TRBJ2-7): DVKVTQSSRYLVKRTGEKVFLECVQDMDHENMFWYRQDPGLGLRLIYFSYDVKMKEKGDIPEGYSVSREKKERFSLILESASTNQTSMYLCASRGTAAGSYEQYFGPGTRLTVT.

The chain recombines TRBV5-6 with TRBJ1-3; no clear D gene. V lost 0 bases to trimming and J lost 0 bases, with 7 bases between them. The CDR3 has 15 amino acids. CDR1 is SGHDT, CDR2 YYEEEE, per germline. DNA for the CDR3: TGTGCCAGCAGCTTGGGGGCAGCCTCTGGAAACACCATATATTTT. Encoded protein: CASSLGAASGNTIYF.

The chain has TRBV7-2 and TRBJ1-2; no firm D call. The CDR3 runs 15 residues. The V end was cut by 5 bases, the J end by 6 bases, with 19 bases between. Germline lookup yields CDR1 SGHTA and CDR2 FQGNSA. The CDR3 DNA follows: TGTGCCAGCAGCATAAGACTTATCAATAATGATGGCTACACCTTC. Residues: CASSIRLINNDGYTF.

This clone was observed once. The chain's CDR3 is CASSPETVQETQYF. CDR3 DNA sequence: TGTGCCAGCTCACCCGAGACAGTCCAAGAGACCCAGTACTTC. The chain is built from TRBV18 and TRBJ2-5; D might be TRBD1 (5 bases). Germline V gives CDR1 KGHSH, CDR2 LQKENI. The V and J ends lost 3 bases and 1 base respectively, with 9 bases between them. The CDR3 is 14 amino acids.

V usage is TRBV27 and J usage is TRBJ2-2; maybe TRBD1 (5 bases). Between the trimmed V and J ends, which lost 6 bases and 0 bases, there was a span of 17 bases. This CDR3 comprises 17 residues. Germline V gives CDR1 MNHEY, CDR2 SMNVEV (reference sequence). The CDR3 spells CASSRIVDISNTGELFF. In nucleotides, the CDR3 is TGTGCCAGCAGCCGCATAGTGGACATCTCGAACACCGGGGAGCTGTTTTTT.